Detailed here is one T cell receptor (beta chain). Profiling relied on immunoSEQ multiplex PCR, and the TCRdb table lists in-frame clones only, not all of them. The sample records a few hundred thousand clones, 70% to 90% being singletons. Assignments of participants to cohorts depended upon their own reported clinical history. This sample is part of a study of blood T cell repertoires in COVID-19. CDR3 length: 15 residues. The J segment lost 2 bases and the V segment lost 0 bases, leaving 1 base of the junction unmatched. This chain joins TRBV23-1 and TRBJ1-3, with TRBD1 identical over 7 bases. TRBV23-1 is assigned to the ORF class and has an uncertain function. Sequenced input: PBMCs or T cells enriched from blood (not recorded which). This clonotype was sampled from a woman in her thirties or forties with acute COVID-19. The CDR3 DNA is TGCGCCAGCAGTCAATCGAGGGGGCCTGGAAACACCATATATTTT. Its protein is CASSQSRGPGNTIYF.